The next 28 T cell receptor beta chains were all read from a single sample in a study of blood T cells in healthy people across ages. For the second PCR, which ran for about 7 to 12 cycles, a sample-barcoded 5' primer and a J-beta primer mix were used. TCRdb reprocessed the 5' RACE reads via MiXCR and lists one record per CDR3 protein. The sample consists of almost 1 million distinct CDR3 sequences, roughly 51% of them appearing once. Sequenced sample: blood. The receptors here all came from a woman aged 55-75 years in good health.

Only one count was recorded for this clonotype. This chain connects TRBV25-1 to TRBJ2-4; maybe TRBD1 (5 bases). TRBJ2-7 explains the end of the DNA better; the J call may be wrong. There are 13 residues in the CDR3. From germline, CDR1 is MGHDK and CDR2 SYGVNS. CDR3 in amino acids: CASSESRADEQYF. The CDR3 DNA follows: TGTGCCAGCAGTGAATCCAGGGCCGACGAGCAGTACTTC.

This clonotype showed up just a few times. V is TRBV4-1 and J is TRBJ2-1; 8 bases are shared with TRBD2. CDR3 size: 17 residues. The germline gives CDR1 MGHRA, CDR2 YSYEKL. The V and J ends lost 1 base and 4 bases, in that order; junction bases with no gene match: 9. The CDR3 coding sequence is TGCGCCAGCAGCCAAGCCGGCGGGACTAGATCTTACAATGAGCAGTTCTTC. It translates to CASSQAGGTRSYNEQFF.

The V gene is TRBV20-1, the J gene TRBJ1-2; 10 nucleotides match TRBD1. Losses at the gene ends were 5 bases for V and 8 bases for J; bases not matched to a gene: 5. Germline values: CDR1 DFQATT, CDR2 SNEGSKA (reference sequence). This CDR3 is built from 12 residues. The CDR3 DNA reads TGCAGTGCTGGGACAGGGGTTTTGGGCTACACCTTC. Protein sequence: CSAGTGVLGYTF.

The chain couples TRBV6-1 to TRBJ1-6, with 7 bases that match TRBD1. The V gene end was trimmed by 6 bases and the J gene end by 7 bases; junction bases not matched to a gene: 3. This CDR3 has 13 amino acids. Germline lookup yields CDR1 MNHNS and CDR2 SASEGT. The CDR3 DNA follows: TGTGCCAGCAGAGGACAGGCGAATTCACCCCTCCACTTT. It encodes CASRGQANSPLHF.

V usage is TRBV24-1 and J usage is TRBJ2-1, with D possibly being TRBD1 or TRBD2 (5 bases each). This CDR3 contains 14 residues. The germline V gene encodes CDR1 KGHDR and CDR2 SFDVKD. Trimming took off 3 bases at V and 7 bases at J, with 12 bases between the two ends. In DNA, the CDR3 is TGTGCCACCAGTGATCCCGGGGCTGCGAATGAGCAGTTCTTC. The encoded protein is CATSDPGAANEQFF.

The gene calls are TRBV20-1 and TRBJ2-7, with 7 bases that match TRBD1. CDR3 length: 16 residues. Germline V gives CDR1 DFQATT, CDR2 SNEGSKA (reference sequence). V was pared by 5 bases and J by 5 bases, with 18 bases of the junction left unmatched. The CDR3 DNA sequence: TGCAGTGCTGTGACAGGGTCTACAATCAAGGTCAACGAGCAGTACTTC. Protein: CSAVTGSTIKVNEQYF.

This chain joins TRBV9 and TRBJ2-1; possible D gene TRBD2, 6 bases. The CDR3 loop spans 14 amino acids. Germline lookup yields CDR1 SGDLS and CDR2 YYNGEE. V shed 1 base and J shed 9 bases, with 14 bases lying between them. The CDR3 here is CASSVMGGMGEQFF. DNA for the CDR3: TGTGCCAGCAGCGTAATGGGCGGGATGGGTGAGCAGTTCTTC. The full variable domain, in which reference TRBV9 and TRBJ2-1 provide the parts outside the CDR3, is DSGVTQTPKHLITATGQRVTLRCSPRSGDLSVYWYQQSLDQGLQFLIQYYNGEERAKGNILERFSAQQFPDLHSELNLSSLELGDSALYFCASSVMGGMGEQFFGPGTRLTVL.

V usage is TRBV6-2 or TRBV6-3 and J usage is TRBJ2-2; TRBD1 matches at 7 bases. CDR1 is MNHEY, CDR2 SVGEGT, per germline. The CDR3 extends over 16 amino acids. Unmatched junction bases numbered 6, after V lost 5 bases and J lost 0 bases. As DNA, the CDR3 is TGTGCCAGCAGTACCTACAGGGGCTCGAACACCGGGGAGCTGTTTTTT. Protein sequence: CASSTYRGSNTGELFF.

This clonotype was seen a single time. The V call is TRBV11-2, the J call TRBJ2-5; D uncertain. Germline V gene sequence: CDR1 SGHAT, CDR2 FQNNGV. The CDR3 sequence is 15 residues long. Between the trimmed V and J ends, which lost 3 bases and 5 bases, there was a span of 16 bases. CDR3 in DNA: TGTGCCAGCAGCTTGGAGTTAGGGCTACGGGAGACCCAGTACTTC. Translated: CASSLELGLRETQYF.

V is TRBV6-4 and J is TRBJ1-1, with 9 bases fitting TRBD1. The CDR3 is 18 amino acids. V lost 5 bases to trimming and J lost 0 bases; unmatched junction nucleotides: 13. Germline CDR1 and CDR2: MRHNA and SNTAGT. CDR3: CASSLNPGQGFVNTEAFF. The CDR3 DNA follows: TGTGCCAGCAGTCTAAATCCGGGACAGGGATTTGTGAACACTGAAGCTTTCTTT.

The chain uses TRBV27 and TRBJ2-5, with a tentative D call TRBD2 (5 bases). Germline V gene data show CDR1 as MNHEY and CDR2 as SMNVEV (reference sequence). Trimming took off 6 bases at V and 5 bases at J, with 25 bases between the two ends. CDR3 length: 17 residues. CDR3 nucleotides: TGTGCCAGCAGCGGAGCGTCGAGCGGAGCCGGTAGGGAGACCCAGTACTTC. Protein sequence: CASSGASSGAGRETQYF.

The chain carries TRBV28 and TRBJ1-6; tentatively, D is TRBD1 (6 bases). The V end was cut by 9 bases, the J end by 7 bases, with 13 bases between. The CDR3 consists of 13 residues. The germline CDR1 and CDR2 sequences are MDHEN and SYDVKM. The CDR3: CASNGQPNSPLHF. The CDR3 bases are TGTGCCAGTAACGGACAGCCGAATTCACCCCTCCACTTT.

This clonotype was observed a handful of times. The DNA of the CDR3 is TGTGCCAGCAGGGGGCGGGGGAAGTCCTACGAGCAGTACTTC. It codes for CASRGRGKSYEQYF. This chain joins TRBV12-3 or TRBV12-4 and TRBJ2-7; 7 bases agree with TRBD2. The CDR3 sequence is 14 residues long. After removal of 6 bases from V and 1 base from J, the junction contained 6 bases not matched to a gene.

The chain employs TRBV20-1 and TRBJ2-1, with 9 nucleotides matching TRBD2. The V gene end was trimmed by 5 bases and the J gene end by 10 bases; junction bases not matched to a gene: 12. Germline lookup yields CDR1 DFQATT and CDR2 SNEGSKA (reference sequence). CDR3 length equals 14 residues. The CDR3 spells CSALPGLAEVEQFF. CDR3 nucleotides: TGCAGTGCTTTACCGGGACTAGCAGAGGTAGAGCAGTTCTTC.

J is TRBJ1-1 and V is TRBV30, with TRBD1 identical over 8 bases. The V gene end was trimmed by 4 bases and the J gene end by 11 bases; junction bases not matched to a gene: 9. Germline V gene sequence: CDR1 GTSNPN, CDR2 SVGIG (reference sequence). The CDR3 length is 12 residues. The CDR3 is CAWNQGADYAFF. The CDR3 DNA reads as TGTGCCTGGAACCAGGGGGCGGATTACGCTTTCTTT.

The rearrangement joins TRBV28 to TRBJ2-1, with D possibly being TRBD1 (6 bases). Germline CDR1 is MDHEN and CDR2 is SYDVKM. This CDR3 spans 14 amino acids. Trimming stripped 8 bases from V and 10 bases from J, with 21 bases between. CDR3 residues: CASSEWDTRGEQFF. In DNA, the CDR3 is TGTGCCAGCTCTGAGTGGGACACCCGAGGGGAGCAGTTCTTC.

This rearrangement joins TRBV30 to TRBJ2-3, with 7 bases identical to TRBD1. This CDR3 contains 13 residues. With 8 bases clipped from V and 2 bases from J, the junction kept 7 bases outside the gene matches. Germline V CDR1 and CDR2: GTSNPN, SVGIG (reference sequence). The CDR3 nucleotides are TGTGCCCGCGGACAGGACCTCACAGATACGCAGTATTTT. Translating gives CARGQDLTDTQYF.

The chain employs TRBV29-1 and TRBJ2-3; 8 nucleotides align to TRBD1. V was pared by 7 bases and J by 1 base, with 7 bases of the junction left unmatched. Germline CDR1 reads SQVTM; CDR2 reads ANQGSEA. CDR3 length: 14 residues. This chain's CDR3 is CSATDRAGTDTQYF. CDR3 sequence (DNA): TGCAGCGCTACGGACAGGGCGGGCACAGATACGCAGTATTTT.

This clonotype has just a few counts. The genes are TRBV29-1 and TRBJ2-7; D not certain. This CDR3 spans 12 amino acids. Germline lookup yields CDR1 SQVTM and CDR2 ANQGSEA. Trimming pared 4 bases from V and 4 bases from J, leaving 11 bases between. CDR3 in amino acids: CSVVVTGYEQYF. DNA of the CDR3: TGCAGCGTTGTAGTAACCGGGTACGAGCAGTACTTC.

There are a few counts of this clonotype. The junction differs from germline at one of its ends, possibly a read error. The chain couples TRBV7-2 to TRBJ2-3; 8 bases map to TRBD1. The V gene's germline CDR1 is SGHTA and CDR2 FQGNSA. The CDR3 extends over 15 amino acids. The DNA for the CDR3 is TGTGCCAGCAGCGTAGCCAGGGGGCGCAGGGATACGCAGTATTTT. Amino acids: CASSVARGRRDTQYF. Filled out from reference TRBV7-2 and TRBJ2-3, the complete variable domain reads GAGVSQSPSNKVTEKGKDVELRCDPISGHTALYWYRQSLGQGLEFLIYFQGNSAPDKSGLPSDRFSAERTGGSVSTLTIQRTQQEDSAVYLCASSVARGRRDTQYFGPGTRLTVL.

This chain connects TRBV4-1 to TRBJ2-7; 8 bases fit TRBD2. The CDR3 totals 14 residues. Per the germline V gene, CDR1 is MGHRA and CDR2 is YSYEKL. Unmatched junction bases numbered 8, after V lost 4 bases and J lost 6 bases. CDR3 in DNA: TGCGCCAGCAGCCCCCTTCCGGGAGGGTCCGAGCAGTACTTC. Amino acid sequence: CASSPLPGGSEQYF.

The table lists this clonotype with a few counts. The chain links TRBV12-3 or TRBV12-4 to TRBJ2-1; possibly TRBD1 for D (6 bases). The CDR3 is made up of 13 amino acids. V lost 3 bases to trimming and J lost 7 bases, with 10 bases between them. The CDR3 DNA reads TGTGCCAGCAGTTTTACAGGGATTAATGAGCAGTTCTTC. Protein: CASSFTGINEQFF.

CDR3 sequence reads: CASSLAGLAGAGELFF. CDR3 nucleotides: TGTGCCAGTAGCCTAGCGGGACTAGCTGGGGCCGGGGAGCTGTTTTTT. The chain uses TRBV19 and TRBJ2-2; 9 bases line up with TRBD2. Germline lookup yields CDR1 LNHDA and CDR2 SQIVND (reference sequence). CDR3 length equals 16 residues. J gave up 6 bases and V 6 bases, and 11 bases lay outside the gene matches.

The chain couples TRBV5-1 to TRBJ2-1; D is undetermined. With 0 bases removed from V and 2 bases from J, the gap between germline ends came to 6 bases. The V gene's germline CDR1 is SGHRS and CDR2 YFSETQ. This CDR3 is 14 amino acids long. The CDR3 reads CASSLGYPYNEQFF. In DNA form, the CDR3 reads TGCGCCAGCAGCTTGGGCTATCCCTACAATGAGCAGTTCTTC.

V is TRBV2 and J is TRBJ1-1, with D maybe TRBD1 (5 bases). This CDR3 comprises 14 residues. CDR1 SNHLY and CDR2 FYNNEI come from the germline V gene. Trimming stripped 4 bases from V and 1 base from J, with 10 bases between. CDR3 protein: CASSAGRENTEAFF. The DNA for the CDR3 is TGTGCCAGCAGTGCGGGCAGGGAGAACACTGAAGCTTTCTTT.

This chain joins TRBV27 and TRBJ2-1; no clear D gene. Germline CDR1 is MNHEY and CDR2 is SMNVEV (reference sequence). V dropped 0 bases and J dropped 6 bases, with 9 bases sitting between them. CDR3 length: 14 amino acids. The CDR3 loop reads CASSLSVEGNEQFF. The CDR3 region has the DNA TGTGCCAGCAGTTTATCCGTCGAAGGCAATGAGCAGTTCTTC.

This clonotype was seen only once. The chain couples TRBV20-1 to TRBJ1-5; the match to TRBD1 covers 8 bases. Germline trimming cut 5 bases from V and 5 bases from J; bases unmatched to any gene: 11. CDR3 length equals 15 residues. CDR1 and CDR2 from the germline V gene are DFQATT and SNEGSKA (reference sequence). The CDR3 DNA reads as TGCAGTGCTTCGGCCGGGACAGGCTTCTATCAGCCCCAGCATTTT. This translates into CSASAGTGFYQPQHF.

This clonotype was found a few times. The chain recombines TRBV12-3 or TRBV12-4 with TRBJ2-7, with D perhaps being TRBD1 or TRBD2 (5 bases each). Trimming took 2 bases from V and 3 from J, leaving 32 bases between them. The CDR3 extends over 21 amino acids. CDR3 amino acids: CASSLWLWVESRGGTYYEQYF. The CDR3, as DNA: TGTGCCAGCAGTTTATGGTTGTGGGTGGAATCTCGGGGCGGTACATACTACGAGCAGTACTTC.